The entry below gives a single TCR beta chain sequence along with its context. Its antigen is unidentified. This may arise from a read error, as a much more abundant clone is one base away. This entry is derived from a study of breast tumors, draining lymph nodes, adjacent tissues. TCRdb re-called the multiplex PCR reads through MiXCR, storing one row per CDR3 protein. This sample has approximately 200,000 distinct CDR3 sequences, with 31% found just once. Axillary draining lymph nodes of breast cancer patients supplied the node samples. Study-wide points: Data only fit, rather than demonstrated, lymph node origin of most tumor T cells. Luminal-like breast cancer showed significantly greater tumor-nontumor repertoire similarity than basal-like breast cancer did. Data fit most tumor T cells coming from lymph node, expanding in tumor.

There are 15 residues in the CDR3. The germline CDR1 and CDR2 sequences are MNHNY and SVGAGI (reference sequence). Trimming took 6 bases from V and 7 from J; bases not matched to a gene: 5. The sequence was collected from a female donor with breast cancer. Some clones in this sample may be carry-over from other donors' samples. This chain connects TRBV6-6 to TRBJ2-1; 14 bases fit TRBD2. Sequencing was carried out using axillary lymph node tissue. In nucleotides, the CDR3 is TGTGCCAGCAGCCAGACTAGCGGGAGGGCGAATGAGCAGTTCTTC. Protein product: CASSQTSGRANEQFF.